The next 3 T cell receptor beta chains were all read from a single sample in a study of human T cells and chemical hapten exposure. Time point specified: patch test 2, 6 weeks after DPC sensitization. Treatment reported: therapeutic diphenylcyclopropenone sensitization with weekly scalp DPC. Via MiXCR, TCRdb re-called the RACE reads, giving one row per CDR3 protein. The sample yields 350,000 to 400,000 distinct CDR3 sequences, over 6% seen once. The specimen was whole blood, collected in connection with sensitization to the hapten diphenylcyclopropenone (DPC). All receptors derive from a woman between 18 and 30 years old with alopecia areata. Some clones in this sample may be carry-over from other donors' samples.

This clonotype was seen at least ten times. The chain joins TRBV5-6 to TRBJ1-2, with D unresolved. V was trimmed by 2 bases and J by 0 bases, leaving 14 bases between them. The germline gives CDR1 SGHDT, CDR2 YYEEEE. The CDR3 has 16 residues. CDR3 sequence (DNA): TGTGCCAGCAGCTTTGTTAGGTTTAGATCTAACTATGGCTACACCTTC. Amino acids: CASSFVRFRSNYGYTF.

This clonotype has just a few counts. V usage is TRBV10-3 and J usage is TRBJ1-6, with no clear D. From germline, CDR1 is ENHRY and CDR2 SYGVKD. Trimming stripped 3 bases from V and 9 bases from J, with 6 bases between. This CDR3 contains 12 residues. The DNA of the CDR3 is TGTGCCATCAGTGAAGGAGCTTCACCCCTCCACTTT. Translated, it gives CAISEGASPLHF.

This clonotype was counted at least ten times. The rearrangement links TRBV20-1 to TRBJ2-4, with D possibly matching TRBD1 (6 bases). Germline V gene sequence: CDR1 DFQATT, CDR2 SNEGSKA (reference sequence). Trimming left V 5 bases short and J 13 bases short, with 15 bases between. The length of the CDR3 is 11 residues. The CDR3 sequence: CSAPLGGLQYF. The CDR3 coding sequence is TGCAGTGCTCCTTTAGGGGGTTTGCAGTACTTC.